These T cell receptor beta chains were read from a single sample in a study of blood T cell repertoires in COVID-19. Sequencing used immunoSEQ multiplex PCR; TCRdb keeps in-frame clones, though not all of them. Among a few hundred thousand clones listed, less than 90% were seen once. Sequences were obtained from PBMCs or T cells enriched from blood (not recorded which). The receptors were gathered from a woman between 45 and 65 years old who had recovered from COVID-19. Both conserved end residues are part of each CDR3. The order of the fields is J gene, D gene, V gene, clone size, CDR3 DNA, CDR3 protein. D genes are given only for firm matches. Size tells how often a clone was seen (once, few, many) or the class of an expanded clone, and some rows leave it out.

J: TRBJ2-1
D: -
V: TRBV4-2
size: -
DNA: TGTGCCAGCAGCCAAGAACCGGGGGTAGGAGGTGAGCAGTTCTTC
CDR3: CASSQEPGVGGEQFF

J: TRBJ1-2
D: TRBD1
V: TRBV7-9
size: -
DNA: TGTGCCAGCAGCTCGGCGGACAGGGGTGGATTGGATGGCTACACCTTC
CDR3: CASSSADRGGLDGYTF

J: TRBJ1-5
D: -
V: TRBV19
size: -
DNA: TGTGCCAGTAGTATTGGGGGCAGGGGAAGCAATCAGCCCCAGCATTTT
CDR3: CASSIGGRGSNQPQHF

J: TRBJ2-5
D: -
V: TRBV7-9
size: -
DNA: TGTGCCAGCAGCCTTAGCGGCCAAGAGACCCAGTACTTC
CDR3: CASSLSGQETQYF

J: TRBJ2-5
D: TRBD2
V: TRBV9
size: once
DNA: TGTGCCAGCAGTATCGGACTAGCGGGAGTCTGGCGCCAAGAGACCCAGTACTTC
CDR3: CASSIGLAGVWRQETQYF

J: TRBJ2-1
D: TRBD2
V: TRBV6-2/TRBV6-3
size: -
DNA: TGTGCCAGCAGCCAACCCATGGGGACTAGCGGAGATACCTACAATGAGCAGTTCTTC
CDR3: CASSQPMGTSGDTYNEQFF

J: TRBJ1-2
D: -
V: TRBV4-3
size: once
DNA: TGCGCCAGCAGCGCTCTCCTGGGGGCTAGCTACACCTTC
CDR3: CASSALLGASYTF

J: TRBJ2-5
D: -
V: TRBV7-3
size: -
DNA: TGTGCCAGCAGCTATGGGGCTATGGGGACCCAGTACTTC
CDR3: CASSYGAMGTQYF

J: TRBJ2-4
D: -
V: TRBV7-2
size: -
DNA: TGTGCCAGCAGTCTGGGAGGTAGAAACATTCAGTACTTC
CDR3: CASSLGGRNIQYF

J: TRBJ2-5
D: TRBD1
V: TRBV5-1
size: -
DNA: TGCGCCAGCAGCGAACAGGGGGACCAAGAGACCCAGTACTTC
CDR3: CASSEQGDQETQYF

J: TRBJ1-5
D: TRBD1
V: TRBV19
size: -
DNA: TGTGCCAGTTCAACGACAGGGGCGAACAATCAGCCCCAGCATTTT
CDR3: CASSTTGANNQPQHF

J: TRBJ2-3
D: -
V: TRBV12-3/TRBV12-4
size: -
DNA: TGTGCCAGCAGTTTATCCGCAGATACGCAGTATTTT
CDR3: CASSLSADTQYF

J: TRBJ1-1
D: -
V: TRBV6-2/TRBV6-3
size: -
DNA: TGTGCCAGCAGTTACCCAAACACTGAAGCTTTCTTT
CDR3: CASSYPNTEAFF

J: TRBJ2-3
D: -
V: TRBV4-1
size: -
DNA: TGCGCCAGCAGCCTACCCTCTGGGCTAGCGAAGCTTTTT
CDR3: CASSLPSGLAKLF

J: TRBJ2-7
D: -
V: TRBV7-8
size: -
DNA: TGTGCCAGCAGCTTAGTAGACGAGCAGTACTTC
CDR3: CASSLVDEQYF

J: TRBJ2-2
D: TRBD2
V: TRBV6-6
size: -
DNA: TGTGCCAGCAGTAACGGGGGGGGCGGCACCGGGGAGCTGTTTTTT
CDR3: CASSNGGGGTGELFF

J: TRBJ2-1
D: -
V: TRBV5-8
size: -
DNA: TGTGCCAGCAGCCCGGGTTTTCTGGCCTCTAGTGATGAGCAGTTCTTC
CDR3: CASSPGFLASSDEQFF

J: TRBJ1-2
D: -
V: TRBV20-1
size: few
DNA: TGCAGTGCTAGGACTGGCTATGGCTACACCTTC
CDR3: CSARTGYGYTF

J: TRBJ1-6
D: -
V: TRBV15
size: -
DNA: TGTGCCACCAGCCAAGAAGGGGAATCACCCCTCCACTTT
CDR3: CATSQEGESPLHF

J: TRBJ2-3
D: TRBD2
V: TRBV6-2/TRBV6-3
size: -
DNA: TGTGCCAGCAGTTACTCACTAGCGGGGAACCCAGATACGCAGTATTTT
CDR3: CASSYSLAGNPDTQYF

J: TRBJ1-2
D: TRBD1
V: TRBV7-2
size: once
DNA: TGTGCCAGCAGCCCTCCAAGGGACAGGGCGGTTTGGGGCTACACCTTC
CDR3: CASSPPRDRAVWGYTF

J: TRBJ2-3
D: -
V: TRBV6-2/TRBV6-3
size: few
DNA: TGTGCCAGCAGCCTATATCCCACGACAGAACGAGTGGGAGATACGCAGTATTTT
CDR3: CASSLYPTTERVGDTQYF